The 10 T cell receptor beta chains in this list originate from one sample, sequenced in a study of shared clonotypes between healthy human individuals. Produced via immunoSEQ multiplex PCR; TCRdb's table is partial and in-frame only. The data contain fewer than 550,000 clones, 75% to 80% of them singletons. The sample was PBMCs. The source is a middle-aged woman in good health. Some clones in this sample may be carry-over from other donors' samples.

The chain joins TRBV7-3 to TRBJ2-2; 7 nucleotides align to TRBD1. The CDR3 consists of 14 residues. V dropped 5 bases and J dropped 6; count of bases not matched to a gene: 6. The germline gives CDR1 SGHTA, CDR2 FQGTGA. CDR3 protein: CASSPIQGSGELFF. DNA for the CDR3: TGTGCCAGCAGCCCTATACAGGGGTCCGGGGAGCTGTTTTTT.

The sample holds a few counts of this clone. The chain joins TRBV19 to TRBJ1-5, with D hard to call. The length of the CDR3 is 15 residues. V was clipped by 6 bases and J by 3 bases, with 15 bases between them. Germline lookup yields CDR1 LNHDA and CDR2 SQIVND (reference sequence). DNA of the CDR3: TGTGCCAGTAGGCACACTAACCTATTCAATCAGCCCCAGCATTTT. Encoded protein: CASRHTNLFNQPQHF.

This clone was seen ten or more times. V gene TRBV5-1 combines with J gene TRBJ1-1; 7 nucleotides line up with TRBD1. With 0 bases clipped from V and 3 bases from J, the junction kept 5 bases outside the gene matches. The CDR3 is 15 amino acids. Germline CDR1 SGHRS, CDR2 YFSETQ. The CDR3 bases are TGCGCCAGCAGCTTGGCGACAGGGCCCCACACTGAAGCTTTCTTT. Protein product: CASSLATGPHTEAFF.

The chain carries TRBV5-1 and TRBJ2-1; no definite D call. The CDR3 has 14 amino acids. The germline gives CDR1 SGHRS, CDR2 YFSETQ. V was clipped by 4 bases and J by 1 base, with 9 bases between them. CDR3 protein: CASSSLESYNEQFF. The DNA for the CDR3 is TGCGCCAGCAGCAGTCTCGAGTCCTACAATGAGCAGTTCTTC.

The CDR3 region is CASSMGSGSYNEQFF. As DNA, the CDR3 is TGTGCCAGTAGTATGGGAAGCGGGAGTTACAATGAGCAGTTCTTC. V usage is TRBV19 and J usage is TRBJ2-1; 8 bases are a match to TRBD2. Germline CDR1 reads LNHDA; CDR2 reads SQIVND (reference sequence). The CDR3 has 15 residues. The V segment lost 3 bases and the J segment 4 bases; nucleotides outside the gene matches: 5.

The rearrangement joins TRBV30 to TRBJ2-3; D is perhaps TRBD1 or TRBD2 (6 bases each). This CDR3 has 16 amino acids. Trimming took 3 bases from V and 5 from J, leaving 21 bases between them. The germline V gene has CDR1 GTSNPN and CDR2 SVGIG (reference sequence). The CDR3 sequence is CAWRSPGGGVRDTQYF. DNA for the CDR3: TGTGCCTGGAGATCCCCCGGAGGGGGAGTGAGAGATACGCAGTATTTT.

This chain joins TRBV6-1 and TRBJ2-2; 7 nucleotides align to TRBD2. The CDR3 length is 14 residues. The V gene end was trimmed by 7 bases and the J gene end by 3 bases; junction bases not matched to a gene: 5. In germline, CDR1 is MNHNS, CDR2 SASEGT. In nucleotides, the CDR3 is TGTGCCAGCATTGGGGGGGATCACACCGGGGAGCTGTTTTTT. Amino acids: CASIGGDHTGELFF.

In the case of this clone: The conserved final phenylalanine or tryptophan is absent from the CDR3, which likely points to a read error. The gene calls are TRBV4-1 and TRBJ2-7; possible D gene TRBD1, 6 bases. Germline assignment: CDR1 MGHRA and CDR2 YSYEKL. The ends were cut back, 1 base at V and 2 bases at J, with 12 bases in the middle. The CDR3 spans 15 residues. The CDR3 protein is CASSQGQEFPYEQYL. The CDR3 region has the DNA TGCGCCAGCAGCCAAGGACAGGAGTTCCCCTACGAGCAGTACTTA.

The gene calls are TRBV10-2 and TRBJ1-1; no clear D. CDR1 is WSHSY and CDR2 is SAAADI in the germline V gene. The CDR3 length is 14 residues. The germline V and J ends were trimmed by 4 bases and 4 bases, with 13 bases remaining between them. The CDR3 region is CASSVEGRVTEAFF. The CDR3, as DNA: TGCGCCAGCAGTGTGGAAGGTCGGGTCACTGAAGCTTTCTTT.

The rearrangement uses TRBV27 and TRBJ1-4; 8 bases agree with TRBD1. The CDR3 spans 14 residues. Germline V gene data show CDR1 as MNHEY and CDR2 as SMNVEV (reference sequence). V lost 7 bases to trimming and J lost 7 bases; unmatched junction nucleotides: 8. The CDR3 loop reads CASTTGGMVEKLFF. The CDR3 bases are TGTGCCAGCACCACAGGGGGGATGGTTGAAAAACTGTTTTTT.